This TCR beta chain stems from a study of CXCR3-negative and CXCR3-positive naive CD8 T cells. Overall study findings and caveats: In both naive subsets diversity was comparably high, whereas memory CD8+ cells showed much lower diversity. TRBV-TRBJ usage matched between naive CXCR3-negative and CXCR3-positive cells but not between memory cells.

Every CD8+ T cell subset underwent triplicate sorting at around 300,000 cells apiece. CD45RO-CCR7+CD27+CD95- expression identified naive CD8+ T cells. UMI labels and 5' RACE were used to prepare the TRB cDNA libraries. TCRdb re-called the 5' RACE reads; every CDR3 protein appears as one record, without DNA. The sample holds some 130,000 distinct CDR3 sequences. As concerns this clonotype: The antigen remains unidentified.

This CDR3 has 17 amino acids. Germline V gives CDR1 LNHNV, CDR2 YYDKDF (reference sequence). This TCR derives from a human donor in good health. Some clones in this sample may be carry-over from other donors' samples. The genes are TRBV15 and TRBJ2-3; TCRdb reports TRBD1, a call that lacks DNA to check it against. Sample: naive CXCR3- CD8+ T cells from blood. Subset given: CD45RO-CCR7+CD27+CD95- naive CD8+ T cells lacking CXCR3 (TNR3-). CDR3 amino acids: CAAGGMTGGEGTDTQYF.